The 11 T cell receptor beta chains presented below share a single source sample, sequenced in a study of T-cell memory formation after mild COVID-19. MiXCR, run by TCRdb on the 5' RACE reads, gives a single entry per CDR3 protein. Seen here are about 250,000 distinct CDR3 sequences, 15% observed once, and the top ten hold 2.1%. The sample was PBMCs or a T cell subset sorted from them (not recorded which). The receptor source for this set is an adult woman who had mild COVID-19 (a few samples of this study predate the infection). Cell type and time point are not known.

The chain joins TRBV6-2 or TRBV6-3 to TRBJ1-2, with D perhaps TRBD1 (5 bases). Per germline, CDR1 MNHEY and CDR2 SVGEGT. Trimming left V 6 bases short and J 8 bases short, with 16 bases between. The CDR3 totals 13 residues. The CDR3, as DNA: TGTGCCAGCAGGCGGGACGGCCAAGAGGGCTACACCTTC. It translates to CASRRDGQEGYTF.

CDR3 sequence: CASSAGGIIQETQYF. The CDR3 nucleotides read TGTGCTAGTTCTGCAGGGGGCATTATCCAAGAGACCCAGTACTTC. The chain recombines TRBV12-5 with TRBJ2-5, with 8 bases that match TRBD1. The CDR3 is 15 amino acids. The trim removed 8 bases at V and 1 base at J, leaving 9 bases unmatched. CDR1 is LGHNT and CDR2 is FRNRAP in the germline V gene.

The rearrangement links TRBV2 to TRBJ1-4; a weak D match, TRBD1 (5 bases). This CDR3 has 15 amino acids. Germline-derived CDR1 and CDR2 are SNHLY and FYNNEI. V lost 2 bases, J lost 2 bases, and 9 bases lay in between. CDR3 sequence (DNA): TGTGCCAGCAGTGAACGGGCAGGGACTAATGAAAAACTGTTTTTT. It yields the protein CASSERAGTNEKLFF.

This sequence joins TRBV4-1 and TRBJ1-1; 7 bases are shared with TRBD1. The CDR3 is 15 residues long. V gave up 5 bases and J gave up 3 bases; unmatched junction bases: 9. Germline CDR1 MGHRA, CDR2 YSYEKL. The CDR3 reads CASSSPDRDYTEAFF. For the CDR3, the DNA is TGCGCCAGCAGCTCCCCTGACAGGGACTACACTGAAGCTTTCTTT.

The CDR3 region has the DNA TGTGCCAGCAGATCAAGTAATAGGGGCCTTACTAAATCGTGGAATGAGCAGTTCTTC. The encoded protein is CASRSSNRGLTKSWNEQFF. The V and J genes are TRBV27 and TRBJ2-1; D is possibly TRBD1 (5 bases). Trimming took 6 bases from V and 7 from J, leaving 31 bases between them. Germline loops: CDR1 MNHEY, CDR2 SMNVEV (reference sequence). The CDR3 loop spans 19 amino acids.

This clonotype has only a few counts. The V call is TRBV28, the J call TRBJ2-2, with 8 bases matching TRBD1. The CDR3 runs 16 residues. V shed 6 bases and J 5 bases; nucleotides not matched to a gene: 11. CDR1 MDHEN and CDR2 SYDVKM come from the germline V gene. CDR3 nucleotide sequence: TGTGCCAGCAGCCCTTATGTGACAGGGGTAACCGGGGAGCTGTTTTTT. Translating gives CASSPYVTGVTGELFF.

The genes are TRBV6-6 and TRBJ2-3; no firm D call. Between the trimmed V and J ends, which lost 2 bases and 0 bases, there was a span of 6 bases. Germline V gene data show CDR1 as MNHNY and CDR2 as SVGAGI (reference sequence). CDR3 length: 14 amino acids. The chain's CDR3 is CASSYSTSTDTQYF. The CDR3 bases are TGTGCCAGCAGTTACAGCACCAGCACAGATACGCAGTATTTT.

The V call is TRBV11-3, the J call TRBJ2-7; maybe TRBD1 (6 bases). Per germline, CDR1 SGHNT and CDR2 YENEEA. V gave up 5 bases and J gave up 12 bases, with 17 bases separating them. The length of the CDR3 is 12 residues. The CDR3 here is CASSVPRGILYF. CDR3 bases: TGTGCCAGCAGCGTCCCAAGGGGGATACTGTACTTC.

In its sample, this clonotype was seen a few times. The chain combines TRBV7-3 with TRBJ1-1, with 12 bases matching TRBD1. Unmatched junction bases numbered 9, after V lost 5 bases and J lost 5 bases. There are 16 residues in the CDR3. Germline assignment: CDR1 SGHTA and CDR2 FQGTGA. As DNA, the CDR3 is TGTGCCAGCAGCCGACAACCGGGACAGGGGGCAACTGAAGCTTTCTTT. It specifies CASSRQPGQGATEAFF.

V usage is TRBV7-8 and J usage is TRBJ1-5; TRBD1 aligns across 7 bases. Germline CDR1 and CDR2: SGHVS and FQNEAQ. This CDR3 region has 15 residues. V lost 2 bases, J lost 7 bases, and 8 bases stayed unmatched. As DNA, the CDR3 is TGTGCCAGCAGCTTAAGGGACAGTCGGGGGCAGCCCCAGCATTTT. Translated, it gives CASSLRDSRGQPQHF.

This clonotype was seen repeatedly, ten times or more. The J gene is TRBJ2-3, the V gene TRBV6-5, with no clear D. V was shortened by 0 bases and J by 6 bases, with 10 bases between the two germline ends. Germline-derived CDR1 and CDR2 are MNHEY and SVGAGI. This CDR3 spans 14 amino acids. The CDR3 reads CASSYSGPRDTQYF. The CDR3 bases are TGTGCCAGCAGTTACTCGGGCCCCAGGGATACGCAGTATTTT.